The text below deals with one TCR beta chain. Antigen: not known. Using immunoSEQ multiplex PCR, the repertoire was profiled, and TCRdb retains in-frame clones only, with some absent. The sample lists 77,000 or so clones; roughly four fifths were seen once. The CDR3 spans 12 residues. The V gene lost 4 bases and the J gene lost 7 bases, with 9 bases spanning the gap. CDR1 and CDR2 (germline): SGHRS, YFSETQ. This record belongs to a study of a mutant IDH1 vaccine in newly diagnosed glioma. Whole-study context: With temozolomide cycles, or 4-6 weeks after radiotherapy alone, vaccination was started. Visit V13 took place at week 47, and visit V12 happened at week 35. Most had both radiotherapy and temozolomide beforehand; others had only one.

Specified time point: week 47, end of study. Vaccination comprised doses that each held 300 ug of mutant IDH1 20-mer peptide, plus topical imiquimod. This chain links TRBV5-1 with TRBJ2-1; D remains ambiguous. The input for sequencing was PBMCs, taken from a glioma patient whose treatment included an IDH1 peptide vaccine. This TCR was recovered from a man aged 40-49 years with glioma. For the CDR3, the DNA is TGCGCCAGCAGCCCCGTGCGGAATGAGCAGTTCTTC. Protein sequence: CASSPVRNEQFF.